The 32 T cell receptor beta chains listed next were all sequenced from one sample in a study of cytomegalovirus exposure and HLA in healthy donors. In the PCR, 60 Vbeta and 13 Jbeta primers were used. Profiled with immunoSEQ multiplex PCR; TCRdb holds only in-frame clones, not every one. Of about 160,000 clones in the sample, around four fifths are singletons; the top ten hold roughly 2%. Sequenced input: PBMCs. The receptor set was obtained from a female donor in good health and CMV-seronegative.

This sequence joins TRBV27 and TRBJ2-7, with no clear D. Germline CDR1 is MNHEY and CDR2 is SMNVEV (reference sequence). There are 15 residues in the CDR3. Trimming removed 6 bases at V and 0 bases at J, with 15 bases between. In DNA, the CDR3 is TGTGCCAGCAGGCTGCTGGCCGGCGGCTCCTACGAGCAGTACTTC. It specifies CASRLLAGGSYEQYF.

This clone came up once. The chain uses TRBV30 and TRBJ2-5; 8 nucleotides agree with TRBD2. The CDR3 has 17 amino acids. V shed 2 bases, J shed 3 bases, and the junction held 14 bases outside the gene matches. Germline CDR1 reads GTSNPN; CDR2 reads SVGIG (reference sequence). CDR3 sequence reads: CAWSPNPGTSREETQYF. CDR3 DNA sequence: TGTGCCTGGAGTCCGAATCCCGGGACTAGTAGGGAAGAGACCCAGTACTTC. The full variable domain, with the rest looked up from reference TRBV30 and TRBJ2-5, is SQTIHQWPATLVQPVGSPLSLECTVEGTSNPNLYWYRQAAGRGLQLLFYSVGIGQISSEVPQNLSASRPQDRQFILSSKKLLLSDSGFYLCAWSPNPGTSREETQYFGPGTRLLVL.

This clone showed up just a few times. The V call is TRBV6-6, the J call TRBJ1-4; D may be TRBD1 (5 bases). V gave up 2 bases and J gave up 7 bases, with 14 bases separating them. Germline V gene data show CDR1 as MNHNY and CDR2 as SVGAGI (reference sequence). This CDR3 contains 15 residues. The CDR3 region is CASSYGAGAGEKLFF. In DNA form, the CDR3 reads TGTGCCAGCAGTTACGGGGCAGGAGCAGGTGAAAAACTGTTTTTT.

This clone was detected a few times. The chain uses TRBV6-1 and TRBJ2-7; 7 bases are shared with TRBD1. CDR3 length: 15 residues. Per germline, CDR1 MNHNS and CDR2 SASEGT. V was clipped by 6 bases and J by 0 bases; unmatched bases: 8. CDR3 residues: CASSPRGQISYEQYF. CDR3 DNA: TGTGCCAGCAGCCCTCGGGGACAGATCTCCTACGAGCAGTACTTC.

CDR3: CASSYLDRGRGTEAFF. CDR3 nucleotides: TGTGCCAGCAGTTACTTAGACAGGGGCCGGGGCACTGAAGCTTTCTTT. This chain uses TRBV6-5 with TRBJ1-1; 8 positions match TRBD1. V lost 1 base to trimming and J lost 4 bases; unmatched junction nucleotides: 8. CDR1 is MNHEY, CDR2 SVGAGI, per germline. The CDR3 totals 16 residues.

The chain carries TRBV5-4 and TRBJ2-7; 10 nucleotides line up with TRBD2. Unmatched junction bases numbered 6, after V lost 3 bases and J lost 3 bases. CDR1 and CDR2 (germline): SGHNT, YYREEE (reference sequence). The CDR3 covers 15 residues. The CDR3 nucleotides are TGTGCCAGCAGCTGGGGGACTAGCGCGAACTACGAGCAGTACTTC. As protein: CASSWGTSANYEQYF.

The chain has TRBV2 and TRBJ2-5; D remains unclear. The germline V and J ends were trimmed by 2 bases and 5 bases, with 15 bases remaining between them. Germline CDR1 reads SNHLY; CDR2 reads FYNNEI. There are 15 residues in the CDR3. CDR3 sequence: CASSEMGSPAETQYF. CDR3 bases: TGTGCCAGCAGTGAAATGGGCTCCCCGGCGGAGACCCAGTACTTC.

This clone appeared a few times. The chain uses TRBV7-9 and TRBJ2-5, with D possibly TRBD1 on 6 matching bases. The CDR3 length is 14 residues. The germline CDR1 and CDR2 sequences are SEHNR and FQNEAQ (reference sequence). The germline V and J ends were trimmed by 1 base and 5 bases, with 11 bases remaining between them. Here the CDR3 DNA reads TGTGCCAGCAGCTTAGTAATCCAGGGGGAGACCCAGTACTTC. Translated: CASSLVIQGETQYF.

This chain links TRBV6-4 with TRBJ2-1; 13 bases map to TRBD2. This CDR3 is 15 amino acids long. Germline assignment: CDR1 MRHNA and CDR2 SNTAGT. The V segment lost 2 bases and the J segment 9 bases; nucleotides outside the gene matches: 4. This chain's CDR3 is CASSDGLAGVSEQFF. The CDR3 DNA sequence: TGTGCCAGCAGTGACGGACTAGCGGGAGTGAGTGAGCAGTTCTTC.

This clone has just one count. This chain links TRBV4-1 with TRBJ2-3; a possible D gene is TRBD2 (5 bases). Germline CDR1 reads MGHRA; CDR2 reads YSYEKL. CDR3 size: 15 residues. V was trimmed by 7 bases and J by 4 bases, leaving 18 bases between them. CDR3 nucleotide sequence: TGCGCCAGCACCCTTAAGATGGGAGCCCCAGATACGCAGTATTTT. It encodes CASTLKMGAPDTQYF.

About this clone itself: Germline is not matched at one junction end, which may reflect a read error. This rearrangement joins TRBV7-7 to TRBJ1-1; D is possibly TRBD1 (5 bases). The germline gives CDR1 SSHAT, CDR2 FNYEAQ (reference sequence). The length of the CDR3 is 14 residues. CDR3 sequence: CAGSLNDRNTEAFF. The CDR3 bases are TGTGCCGGCAGCCTCAACGACAGGAACACTGAAGCTTTCTTT. Complete variable domain (other parts from reference TRBV7-7 and TRBJ1-1): GAGVSQSPRYKVTKRGQDVTLRCDPISSHATLYWYQQALGQGPEFLTYFNYEAQPDKSGLPSDRFSAERPEGSISTLTIQRTEQRDSAMYRCAGSLNDRNTEAFFGQGTRLTVV.

The genes are TRBV5-1 and TRBJ2-7, with 9 bases matching TRBD1. Losses at the gene ends were 3 bases for V and 3 bases for J; bases not matched to a gene: 13. CDR1 and CDR2 from the germline V gene are SGHRS and YFSETQ. This CDR3 comprises 17 residues. CDR3 DNA: TGCGCCAGCAGCTCCCTGACAGGGGGGCTGGAAGACTACGAGCAGTACTTC. Protein product: CASSSLTGGLEDYEQYF. Together with reference TRBV5-1 and TRBJ2-7, the CDR3 gives the full variable domain: KAGVTQTPRYLIKTRGQQVTLSCSPISGHRSVSWYQQTPGQGLQFLFEYFSETQRNKGNFPGRFSGRQFSNSRSEMNVSTLELGDSALYLCASSSLTGGLEDYEQYFGPGTRLTVT.

V and J are TRBV6-1 and TRBJ2-1; 11 bases map to TRBD2. The CDR3 sequence is 13 residues long. Trimming at V came to 7 bases and at J to 10 bases, leaving 6 bases not matched to a gene. The germline V gene has CDR1 MNHNS and CDR2 SASEGT. CDR3 in amino acids: CASKLAGVDEQFF. The CDR3 nucleotides are TGTGCCAGCAAACTAGCGGGAGTGGACGAGCAGTTCTTC.

This clone was detected a few times. The genes are TRBV27 and TRBJ1-1; TRBD1 might be the D (6 bases). This CDR3 region has 15 residues. Trimming took off 3 bases at V and 4 bases at J, with 15 bases between the two ends. Germline lookup yields CDR1 MNHEY and CDR2 SMNVEV (reference sequence). CDR3 residues: CASSFGDRSPTEAFF. The CDR3 DNA follows: TGTGCCAGCAGTTTCGGAGACAGGTCCCCCACTGAAGCTTTCTTT.

The chain links TRBV9 to TRBJ2-7; possibly TRBD2 for D (7 bases). Trimming took 0 bases from V and 7 from J, leaving 14 bases between them. The V gene's germline CDR1 is SGDLS and CDR2 YYNGEE. This CDR3 comprises 14 residues. CDR3 sequence: CASSVGYREGEQYF. CDR3 nucleotide sequence: TGTGCCAGCAGCGTAGGATACAGGGAGGGGGAGCAGTACTTC.

This clone was counted only a few times. The chain carries TRBV5-6 and TRBJ2-2, with D possibly TRBD1 on 5 matching bases. V lost 1 base and J lost 5, with 15 bases in between. The germline V gene has CDR1 SGHDT and CDR2 YYEEEE. The CDR3 runs to 16 residues. CDR3 coding DNA: TGTGCCAGCAGCTTGTGGCAAGGGGCGGATACCGGGGAGCTGTTTTTT. Translated, it gives CASSLWQGADTGELFF. Based on the CDR3 plus reference TRBV5-6 and TRBJ2-2, the full variable domain is DAGVTQSPTHLIKTRGQQVTLRCSPKSGHDTVSWYQQALGQGPQFIFQYYEEEERQRGNFPDRFSGHQFPNYSSELNVNALLLGDSALYLCASSLWQGADTGELFFGEGSRLTVL.

This chain joins TRBV19 and TRBJ1-6, with 10 bases identical to TRBD1. Germline lookup yields CDR1 LNHDA and CDR2 SQIVND (reference sequence). CDR3 length equals 15 residues. V lost 1 base, J lost 11 bases, and 5 bases stayed unmatched. CDR3 sequence (DNA): TGTGCCAGTAGTATAGCTGGGACAGGGGCTCCACCCCTCCACTTT. Its protein is CASSIAGTGAPPLHF.

The genes are TRBV11-2 and TRBJ1-2; 8 bases agree with TRBD1. Germline V gives CDR1 SGHAT, CDR2 FQNNGV. J gave up 8 bases and V 0 bases, and 5 bases lay outside the gene matches. This CDR3 contains 14 residues. The CDR3 DNA is TGTGCCAGCAGCTTAGACCGACAGGGGATGGGCTACACCTTC. It encodes CASSLDRQGMGYTF.

This chain connects TRBV27 to TRBJ2-7; D is perhaps TRBD1 (5 bases). This CDR3 contains 14 residues. Germline V CDR1 and CDR2: MNHEY, SMNVEV (reference sequence). The ends were cut back, 3 bases at V and 5 bases at J, with 14 bases in the middle. The CDR3 nucleotides are TGTGCCAGCAGTTTCGTCAGGGCGACCCACGAGCAGTACTTC. Translating gives CASSFVRATHEQYF.

The chain combines TRBV5-4 with TRBJ2-7; 9 bases are a match to TRBD1. This CDR3 is built from 15 residues. The germline V gene encodes CDR1 SGHNT and CDR2 YYREEE (reference sequence). J was trimmed by 2 bases and V by 0 bases; bases with no gene match: 3. In nucleotides, the CDR3 is TGTGCCAGCAGCTTGGGGAGGACAGGGGCCTACGAGCAGTACTTC. Amino acid sequence: CASSLGRTGAYEQYF.

This chain uses TRBV27 with TRBJ2-7; possible D gene TRBD2, 6 bases. CDR1 and CDR2 (germline): MNHEY, SMNVEV (reference sequence). This CDR3 has 12 residues. The V gene lost 9 bases and the J gene lost 2 bases, with 11 bases spanning the gap. The CDR3 DNA is TGTGCCAGGCGGGGTTTGGCCTACGAGCAGTACTTC. It specifies CARRGLAYEQYF.

This clone was recorded once. This chain connects TRBV6-5 to TRBJ1-2, with D possibly being TRBD1 (5 bases). Germline lookup yields CDR1 MNHEY and CDR2 SVGAGI. The CDR3 extends over 14 amino acids. V was trimmed by 11 bases and J by 8 bases, leaving 24 bases between them. The CDR3 DNA sequence: TGTGCCGCCCGGGGGTTTCAGGGATACGGGGGCTACACCTTC. It is translated as CAARGFQGYGGYTF.

This clone showed up just once. The V call is TRBV10-3, the J call TRBJ1-4; TRBD1 matches 7 bases. The CDR3 length is 16 residues. The V and J ends lost 0 bases and 8 bases, in that order; junction bases with no gene match: 9. Germline assignment: CDR1 ENHRY and CDR2 SYGVKD. The DNA for the CDR3 is TGTGCCATCAGTGAGTCAGGGGGCGACGGGGTCGAAAAACTGTTTTTT. Protein: CAISESGGDGVEKLFF.

The genes are TRBV30 and TRBJ2-3; possible D gene TRBD2, 6 bases. Trimming stripped 2 bases from V and 3 bases from J, with 12 bases between. CDR1 and CDR2 (germline): GTSNPN, SVGIG (reference sequence). The CDR3 runs 14 residues. The CDR3: CAWSSGVVTDTQYF. The CDR3 bases are TGTGCCTGGAGTTCGGGGGTAGTAACAGATACGCAGTATTTT.

The chain has TRBV13 and TRBJ2-5; D is unclear. The assigned J gene may be wrong: the sequence end matches TRBJ2-7 better. CDR1 is PRHDT, CDR2 FYEKMQ, per germline (reference sequence). The CDR3 has 13 residues. The CDR3 DNA is TGTGCCAGCAGCCATCAGGCAGGCTACGAGCAGTACTTC. Translation: CASSHQAGYEQYF.

V and J are TRBV7-2 and TRBJ1-4, with 7 bases fitting TRBD1. The V segment lost 2 bases and the J segment 3 bases; nucleotides outside the gene matches: 9. Germline lookup yields CDR1 SGHTA and CDR2 FQGNSA. The CDR3 sequence is 17 residues long. The CDR3 sequence is CASSLRGQLRANEKLFF. The DNA of the CDR3 is TGTGCCAGCAGCTTACGGGGACAGTTGCGTGCTAATGAAAAACTGTTTTTT.

CDR3 sequence reads: CAISKLLDRDDIYEQYF. As DNA, the CDR3 is TGTGCCATCAGTAAACTTCTGGACAGGGATGATATCTACGAGCAGTACTTC. This rearrangement joins TRBV10-3 to TRBJ2-7; TRBD1 agrees at 8 bases. V trimming: 5 bases; J trimming: 3 bases; junction bases outside the gene matches: 15. The CDR3 has 17 residues. The V gene's germline CDR1 is ENHRY and CDR2 SYGVKD.

The V gene is TRBV28, the J gene TRBJ1-1; 9 bases are a match to TRBD1. The ends lost 4 bases at V and 5 bases at J; junction bases unmatched: 2. This CDR3 is built from 13 residues. The germline V gene has CDR1 MDHEN and CDR2 SYDVKM. The CDR3 coding sequence is TGTGCCAGCAGTTCGGGACAGGGAACTGAAGCTTTCTTT. It yields the protein CASSSGQGTEAFF.

The sample holds one count of this clone. The V call is TRBV5-1, the J call TRBJ2-1, with 9 bases that match TRBD1. CDR3 length: 13 residues. Germline values: CDR1 SGHRS, CDR2 YFSETQ. V lost 7 bases to trimming and J lost 5 bases; unmatched junction nucleotides: 4. The DNA for the CDR3 is TGCGCCAGCGCCGGGACAGGGAACAATGAGCAGTTCTTC. Its translation is CASAGTGNNEQFF.

The chain is built from TRBV7-9 and TRBJ1-1, with D possibly being TRBD1 (6 bases). The germline V gene encodes CDR1 SEHNR and CDR2 FQNEAQ (reference sequence). There are 13 residues in the CDR3. The V and J ends lost 4 bases and 7 bases respectively, with 13 bases between them. The CDR3 here is CASSSVRGGEAFF. CDR3 nucleotides: TGTGCCAGCAGCTCAGTCAGGGGCGGTGAAGCTTTCTTT.

The rearrangement uses TRBV4-2 and TRBJ1-4, with a tentative D call TRBD1 (6 bases). The germline V gene encodes CDR1 LGHNA and CDR2 YNFKEQ. The CDR3 sequence is 18 residues long. The ends were cut back, 2 bases at V and 8 bases at J, with 24 bases in the middle. The CDR3 is CASSQSPTRDTAEEKLFF. The DNA for the CDR3 is TGTGCCAGCAGCCAAAGTCCGACCCGGGACACGGCGGAAGAAAAACTGTTTTTT.

This chain links TRBV30 with TRBJ1-2, with 8 nucleotides matching TRBD1. The CDR3 loop spans 14 amino acids. The germline CDR1 and CDR2 sequences are GTSNPN and SVGIG (reference sequence). V shed 7 bases and J 7 bases; nucleotides not matched to a gene: 14. The CDR3 nucleotides read TGTGCCTCCCCTCATTTGGACAGGGATCGTGGCTACACCTTC. Translation gives CASPHLDRDRGYTF. The complete variable domain, with remaining parts taken from reference TRBV30 and TRBJ1-2, reads SQTIHQWPATLVQPVGSPLSLECTVEGTSNPNLYWYRQAAGRGLQLLFYSVGIGQISSEVPQNLSASRPQDRQFILSSKKLLLSDSGFYLCASPHLDRDRGYTFGSGTRLTVV.